The next 5 T cell receptor beta chains were all read from a single sample in a study of cytomegalovirus exposure and HLA in healthy donors (dated by TCRdb to 2016 to 2017). Libraries came from the immunoSEQ multiplex PCR assay. For the multiplex PCR, a mixture combining 60 forward primers for TCR Vbeta segments and 13 reverse primers for TCR Jbeta segments was used. TCRdb carries this immuneACCESS record with in-frame sequences only. Its versions omit some clonotypes, under half of them owing to an unresolved V gene in the studies checked, with the rest unexplained. This sample's records show 150,000 to 250,000 clones. The leading ten clones occupy 0.7% to 0.8% of the sample. Sequencing used PBMCs. Receptor source: a boy younger than 18 in good health and CMV-seronegative.

The chain has TRBV5-3 and TRBJ1-1; D gene unclear. TRBV5-3 falls under the ORF class, with uncertain function. The ends were cut back, 3 bases at V and 0 bases at J, with 6 bases in the middle. The CDR3 contains 13 residues. The CDR3 DNA follows: TGTGCCAGAAGCTCAGGTATGAACACTGAAGCTTTCTTT. Translated: CARSSGMNTEAFF.

The chain combines TRBV21-1 with TRBJ1-5; the D call TRBD1 from the table was never checked on the DNA. TRBV21-1 has pseudogene status. The CDR3 is 18 amino acids. The CDR3 loop is CASSKLLDRGPFHQPQHF. CDR3 bases: TGTGCCAGCAGCAAGCTGCTTGACAGGGGGCCCTTCCATCAGCCCCAGCATTTT.

The chain employs TRBV5-4 and TRBJ2-7; 7 nucleotides line up with TRBD1. The CDR3 spans 14 residues. With V trimmed by 3 bases and J by 5 bases, 8 bases remained unmatched. CDR1 is SGHNT and CDR2 is YYREEE in the germline V gene (reference sequence). The CDR3 nucleotides are TGTGCCAGCAGCTGGGACAGAAGCTGGAACGAGCAGTACTTC. As protein: CASSWDRSWNEQYF.

This chain joins TRBV30 and TRBJ1-5; 8 bases are shared with TRBD1. CDR1 and CDR2 from the germline V gene are GTSNPN and SVGIG (reference sequence). This CDR3 has 14 residues. Losses at the gene ends were 1 base for V and 2 bases for J; bases not matched to a gene: 1. CDR3 protein: CAWSAGQGNQPQHF. The CDR3 DNA is TGTGCCTGGAGTGCGGGACAGGGCAATCAGCCCCAGCATTTT.

The chain joins TRBV7-9 to TRBJ1-2; TRBD1 aligns across 8 bases. The CDR3 spans 14 residues. V shed 4 bases, J shed 4 bases, and the junction held 5 bases outside the gene matches. CDR1 and CDR2 (germline): SEHNR, FQNEAQ (reference sequence). The CDR3 is CASSSVGTGYGYTF. CDR3 sequence (DNA): TGTGCCAGCAGCTCAGTCGGGACAGGCTATGGCTACACCTTC.